This record looks at one TCR beta chain sequence and its context. Repertoires were generated with immunoSEQ multiplex PCR, while TCRdb's copy carries only in-frame clones and drops some. The sample shows 550,000 to 650,000 clones, approximately 96% of them seen only once. Naive CD8 cells comprised CD45RO-negative, CCR7-positively selected cells, excluding terminally differentiated effector memory CD45RA+ cells. These data belong to a study of shared clonotypes between healthy human individuals. Trimming stripped 0 bases from V and 2 bases from J, with 6 bases between. CDR3 size: 13 residues. Germline assignment: CDR1 SGHDT and CDR2 YYEEEE.

The V gene is TRBV5-6, the J gene TRBJ2-7; D ambiguous. The clonotype comes from a woman aged 25 to 39 in good health. Sequencing was performed on naive CD8+ T cells sorted from blood. CDR3 in DNA: TGTGCCAGCAGCTTGGGTCCAACCTACGAGCAGTACTTC. As protein: CASSLGPTYEQYF.